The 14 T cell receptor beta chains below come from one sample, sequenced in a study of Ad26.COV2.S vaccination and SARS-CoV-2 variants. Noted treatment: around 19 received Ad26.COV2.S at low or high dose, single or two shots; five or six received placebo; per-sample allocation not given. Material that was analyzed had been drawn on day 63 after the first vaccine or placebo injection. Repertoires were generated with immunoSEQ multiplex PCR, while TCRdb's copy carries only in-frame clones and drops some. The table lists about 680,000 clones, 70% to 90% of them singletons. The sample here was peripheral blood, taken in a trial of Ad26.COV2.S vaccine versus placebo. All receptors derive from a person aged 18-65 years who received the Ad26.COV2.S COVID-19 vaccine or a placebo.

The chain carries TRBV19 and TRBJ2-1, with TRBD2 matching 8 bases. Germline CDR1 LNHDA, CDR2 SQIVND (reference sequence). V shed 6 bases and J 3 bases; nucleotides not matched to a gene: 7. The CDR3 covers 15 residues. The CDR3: CASSPNSGVYNEQFF. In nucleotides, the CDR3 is TGTGCCAGTAGCCCAAATAGCGGGGTCTACAATGAGCAGTTCTTC.

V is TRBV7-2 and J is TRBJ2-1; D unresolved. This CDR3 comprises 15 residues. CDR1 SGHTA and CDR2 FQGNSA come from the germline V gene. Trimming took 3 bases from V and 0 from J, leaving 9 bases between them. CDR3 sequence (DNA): TGTGCCAGCAGCTTGAACGGGCCCTCCTACAATGAGCAGTTCTTC. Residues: CASSLNGPSYNEQFF.

The CDR3 reads CASSMRTSGIYNEQFF. CDR3 nucleotide sequence: TGTGCCAGTAGTATGAGGACTAGCGGGATATACAATGAGCAGTTCTTC. The rearrangement links TRBV19 to TRBJ2-1; the match to TRBD2 covers 12 bases. Germline CDR1 LNHDA, CDR2 SQIVND (reference sequence). This CDR3 is 16 amino acids long. Germline trimming cut 3 bases from V and 4 bases from J; bases unmatched to any gene: 4.

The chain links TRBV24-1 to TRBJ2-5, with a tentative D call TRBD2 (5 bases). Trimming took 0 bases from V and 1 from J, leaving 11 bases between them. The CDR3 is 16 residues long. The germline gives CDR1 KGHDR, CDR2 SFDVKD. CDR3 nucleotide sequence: TGTGCCACCAGTGATTTGGACGGACTCCGCCAAGAGACCCAGTACTTC. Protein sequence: CATSDLDGLRQETQYF.

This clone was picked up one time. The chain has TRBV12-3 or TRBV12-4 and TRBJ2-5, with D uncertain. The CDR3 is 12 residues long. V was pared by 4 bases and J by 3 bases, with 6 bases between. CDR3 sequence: CASSWAEETQYF. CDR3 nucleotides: TGTGCCAGCAGTTGGGCGGAAGAGACCCAGTACTTC.

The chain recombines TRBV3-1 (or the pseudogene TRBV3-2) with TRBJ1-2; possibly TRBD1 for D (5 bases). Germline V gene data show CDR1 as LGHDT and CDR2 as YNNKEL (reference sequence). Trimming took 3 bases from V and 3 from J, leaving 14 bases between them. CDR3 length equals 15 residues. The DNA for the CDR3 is TGTGCCAGCAGCCACTCGGAGGGGCAGCACTATGGCTACACCTTC. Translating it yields CASSHSEGQHYGYTF.

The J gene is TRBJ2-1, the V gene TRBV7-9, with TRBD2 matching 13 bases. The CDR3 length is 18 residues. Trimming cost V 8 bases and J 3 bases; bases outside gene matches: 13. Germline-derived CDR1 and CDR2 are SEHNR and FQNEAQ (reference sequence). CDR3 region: CASFGSHGLAGVYNEQFF. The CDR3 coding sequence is TGTGCCAGCTTCGGTTCCCACGGACTAGCGGGAGTCTACAATGAGCAGTTCTTC.

CDR3 DNA: TGTGCCAGCAGCTTAGATCTGGGCAGCCGCGAGCAGTTCTTC. This codes for CASSLDLGSREQFF. The J gene is TRBJ2-1, the V gene TRBV11-2; D gene uncertain. Trimming took 0 bases from V and 10 from J, leaving 13 bases between them. CDR1 and CDR2 (germline): SGHAT, FQNNGV. The CDR3 length is 14 residues.

This CDR3 is CASSFGGHTEAFF. Written as DNA, the CDR3 is TGTGCCAGCAGCTTCGGCGGGCATACTGAAGCTTTCTTT. The chain uses TRBV5-8 and TRBJ1-1; D uncertain. CDR3 length: 13 amino acids. V lost 2 bases, J lost 5 bases, and 10 bases lay in between. CDR1 is SGHTS and CDR2 is YDEGEE in the germline V gene.

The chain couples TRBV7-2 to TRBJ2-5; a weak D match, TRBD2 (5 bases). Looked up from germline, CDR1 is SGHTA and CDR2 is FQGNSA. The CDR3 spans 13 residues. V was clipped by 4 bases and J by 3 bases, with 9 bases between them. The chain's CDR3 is CASSSPGKETQYF. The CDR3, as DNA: TGTGCCAGCAGCTCGCCGGGGAAAGAGACCCAGTACTTC.

This chain's CDR3 is CASSPPYGYTF. Here the CDR3 DNA reads TGTGCCAGCAGCCCGCCTTATGGCTACACCTTC. This chain connects TRBV6-6 to TRBJ1-2; D remains unclear. Germline V gene sequence: CDR1 MNHNY, CDR2 SVGAGI (reference sequence). This CDR3 is 11 amino acids long. Between the trimmed V and J ends, which lost 6 bases and 5 bases, there was a span of 7 bases.

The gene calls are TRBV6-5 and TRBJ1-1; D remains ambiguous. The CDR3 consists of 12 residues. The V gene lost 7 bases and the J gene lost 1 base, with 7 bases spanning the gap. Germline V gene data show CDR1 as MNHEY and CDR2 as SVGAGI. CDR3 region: CASTGSNTEAFF. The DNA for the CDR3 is TGTGCCAGCACCGGATCGAACACTGAAGCTTTCTTT.

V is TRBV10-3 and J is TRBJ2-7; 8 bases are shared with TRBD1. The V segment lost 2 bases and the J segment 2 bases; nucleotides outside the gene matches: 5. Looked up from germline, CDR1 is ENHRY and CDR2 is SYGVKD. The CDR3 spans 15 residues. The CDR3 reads CAISEGKTGAYEQYF. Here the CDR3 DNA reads TGTGCCATCAGTGAGGGCAAGACAGGGGCCTACGAGCAGTACTTC.

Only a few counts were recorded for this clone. The DNA for the CDR3 is TGTGCCAGCAGTACCAGGGAAAACTATGGCTACACCTTC. The encoded protein is CASSTRENYGYTF. The genes are TRBV12-3 or TRBV12-4 and TRBJ1-2, with D possibly being TRBD1 (5 bases). The CDR3 runs to 13 residues. Trimming removed 5 bases from V and 2 bases from J, with 9 bases in between.